This TCR delta chain is from a study of γδ T cells in repeated Plasmodium falciparum infection (dated by TCRdb to about 2021). For the study in its entirety: In the natural-infection arm, Malian children exposed to intense seasonal malaria transmission were enrolled and compared against age and gender matched Australian children. Four controlled human malaria infections were administered to five or six malaria-naive U.S. adults over about 630 days by bites from P. falciparum NF54-infected Anopheles stephensi mosquitoes. Samples from controlled-infection subjects were taken at baseline, right before selected infections, and 21 days after each infection. Malian gammadelta TCR repertoires were analysed cross-sectionally during no-transmission periods and were analysed longitudinally across acute febrile malaria episodes. The study examined how repeated Plasmodium falciparum infection shapes the human gammadelta T cell repertoire, using natural infection in Mali and controlled human malaria infection.

The investigation overall reported the following: Waves of new clonotype selection in Vdelta2-negative, largely Vdelta1+, gammadelta TCR repertoires appeared to be driven by repeated controlled infections. A highly stable polyclonal repertoire over time and infection, with many inter-individual overlapping TCRgamma sequences, was shown by Vgamma9/Vdelta2+ TCR repertoires. The Malian cohort came from a small rural village of predominantly one ethnic group, limiting generalizability. Vdelta2-negative gammadelta TCR repertoires from Malian children appeared more clonally expanded, less diverse and less shared than those of Australian children. The controlled-infection cohort was small, limiting analysis of inter-individual variability in gammadelta T cell responses.

The germline V gene sets CDR1 to GEAIGNYY and CDR2 to EKD. The cysteine opens and the phenylalanine closes a CDR3 of 16 amino acids. Solely the CDR3 DNA is kept, with 48 bases framed from the first base. V is trimmed back by 0 bases and J by 0 bases, and the junction contains 6 bases that no gene match accounts for. For bulk TCR repertoire analysis, Vgamma9/Vdelta2+ and Vdelta2-negative gammadelta T cell populations were flow-sorted out of peripheral blood mononuclear cells. Library prep was done by multiplex PCR. Sequencer: Illumina MiSeq. Every sorted gammadelta T cell sample had both its TCR gamma (TRG) and TCR delta (TRD) chains sequenced. In the source study's methods: Clonotype tree plots, accumulated frequency of the top 20 clonotypes, diversity index (DI) and D75 metrics were included in the repertoire analyses. TCRdb processed the public reads again with the CATT caller, after which rows with matching DNA were combined. Clone size and V and J calls follow TCRdb, not the original study. The sample has around 49,000 delta-chain clones on record, approximately 1.8% of them singletons. The ten largest clones represent roughly 24% of the sample.

This clone was picked up many times. It has no known antigen specificity. The record has no base qualities; no much larger clone is one base away. The TCR sequence derives from a pool of human donors (malaria-infected and uninfected, not separated). Sequencing used gamma-delta T cells from blood. The chain uses TRDV2 and TRDJ1, with 7 bases matching TRDD3. The nucleotide sequence is TGTGCCTGTGACACCCTAATGGGGGAGTACACCGATAAACTCATCTTT. Its translation reads: CACDTLMGEYTDKLIF.